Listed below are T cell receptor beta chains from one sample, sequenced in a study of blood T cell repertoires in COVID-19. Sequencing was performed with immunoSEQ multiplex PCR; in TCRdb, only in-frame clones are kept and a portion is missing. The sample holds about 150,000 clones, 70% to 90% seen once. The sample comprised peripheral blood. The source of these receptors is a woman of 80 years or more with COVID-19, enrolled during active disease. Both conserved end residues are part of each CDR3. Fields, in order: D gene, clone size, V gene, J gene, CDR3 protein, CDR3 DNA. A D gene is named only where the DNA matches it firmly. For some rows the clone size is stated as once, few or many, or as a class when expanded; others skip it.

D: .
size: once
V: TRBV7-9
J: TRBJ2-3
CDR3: CASSSSRLSDTQYF
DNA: TGTGCCAGCAGCTCTAGCAGGCTTTCAGATACGCAGTATTTT

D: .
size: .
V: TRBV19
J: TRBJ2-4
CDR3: CAAADLAKNIQYF
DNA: TGTGCCGCCGCGGATTTAGCCAAAAACATTCAGTACTTC

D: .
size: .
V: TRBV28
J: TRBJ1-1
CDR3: CASTLGGVNTEAFF
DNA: TGTGCCAGCACCCTGGGGGGGGTCAACACTGAAGCTTTCTTT

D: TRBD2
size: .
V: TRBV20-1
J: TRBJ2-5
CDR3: CSASSLAANQETQYF
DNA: TGCAGTGCTAGTAGTCTAGCGGCAAACCAAGAGACCCAGTACTTC

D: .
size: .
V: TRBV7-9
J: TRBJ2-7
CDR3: CASSPQGSHYEQYF
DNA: TGTGCCAGCAGCCCTCAGGGTTCCCACTACGAGCAGTACTTC

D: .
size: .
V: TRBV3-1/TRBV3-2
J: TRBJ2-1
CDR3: CASSQEYGEQFF
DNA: TGTGCCAGCAGCCAGGAGTACGGTGAGCAGTTCTTC

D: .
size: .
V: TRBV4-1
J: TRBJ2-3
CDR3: CASSQDLSYSDTQYF
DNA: TGCGCCAGCAGCCAAGATCTTAGCTACTCGGATACGCAGTATTTT

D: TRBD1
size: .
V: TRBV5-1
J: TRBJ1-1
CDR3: CASSLQGFGGAEAFF
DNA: TGCGCCAGCAGCTTACAGGGGTTTGGTGGTGCTGAAGCTTTCTTT

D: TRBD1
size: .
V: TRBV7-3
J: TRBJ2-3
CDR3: CASSSGTGFDTQYF
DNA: TGTGCCAGCAGCTCAGGGACAGGGTTCGATACGCAGTATTTT

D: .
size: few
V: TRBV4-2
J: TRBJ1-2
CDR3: CASSQDRNTPNYGYTF
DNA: TGTGCCAGCAGCCAAGACAGGAACACCCCTAACTATGGCTACACCTTC

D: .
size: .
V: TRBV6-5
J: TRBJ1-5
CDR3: CASRGQSLMEPQHF
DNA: TGTGCCAGCCGCGGGCAGTCCCTAATGGAGCCCCAGCATTTT

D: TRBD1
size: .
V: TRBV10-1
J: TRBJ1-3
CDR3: CASSESGTGGLIDSGNTIYF
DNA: TGCGCCAGCAGTGAGTCCGGGACAGGTGGGCTAATAGACTCTGGAAACACCATATATTTT

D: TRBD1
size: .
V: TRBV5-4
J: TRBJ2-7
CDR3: CASSLPQGGASTYEQYF
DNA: TGTGCCAGCAGCTTGCCTCAAGGGGGCGCCTCCACCTACGAGCAGTACTTC

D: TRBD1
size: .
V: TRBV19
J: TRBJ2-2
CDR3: CASSNRGLAGELFF
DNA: TGTGCCAGTAGCAACAGGGGTTTGGCCGGGGAGCTGTTTTTT

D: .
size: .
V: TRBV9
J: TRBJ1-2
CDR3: CASSLSDYGYTF
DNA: TGTGCCAGCAGCCTCTCCGACTATGGCTACACCTTC

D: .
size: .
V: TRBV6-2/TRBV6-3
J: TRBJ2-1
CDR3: CASSPAGNEQFF
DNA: TGTGCCAGCAGTCCGGCCGGGAATGAGCAGTTCTTC

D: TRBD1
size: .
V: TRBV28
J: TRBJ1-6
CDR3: CASRMGQGGSPLHF
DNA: TGTGCCAGCAGGATGGGACAGGGTGGGTCACCCCTCCACTTT

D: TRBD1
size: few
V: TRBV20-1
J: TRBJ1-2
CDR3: CNSDRDGGYTF
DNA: TGCAACTCAGACAGGGACGGTGGCTACACCTTC

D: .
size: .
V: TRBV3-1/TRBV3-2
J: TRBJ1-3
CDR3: CASSQRGTGNTIYF
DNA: TGTGCCAGCAGCCAAAGAGGGACTGGAAACACCATATATTTT

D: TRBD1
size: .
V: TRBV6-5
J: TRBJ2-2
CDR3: CASRGNEYTGELFF
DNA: TGTGCCTCCAGGGGGAATGAGTACACCGGGGAGCTGTTTTTT

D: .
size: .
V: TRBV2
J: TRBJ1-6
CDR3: CASSGPPGASSYNSPLHF
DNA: TGTGCCAGCAGTGGACCCCCGGGAGCCAGCTCCTATAATTCACCCCTCCACTTT

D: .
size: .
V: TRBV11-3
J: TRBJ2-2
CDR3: CASSLRRGTGELFF
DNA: TGTGCCAGCAGCTTAAGGAGGGGAACCGGGGAGCTGTTTTTT

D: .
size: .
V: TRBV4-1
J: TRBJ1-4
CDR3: CASSNKAGGTNEKLFF
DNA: TGCGCCAGCAGCAATAAAGCCGGGGGGACTAATGAAAAACTGTTTTTT

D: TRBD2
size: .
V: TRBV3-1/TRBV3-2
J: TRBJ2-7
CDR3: CASSHTVAGALYEQYF
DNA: TGTGCCAGCAGCCACACGGTAGCGGGAGCCCTCTACGAGCAGTACTTC

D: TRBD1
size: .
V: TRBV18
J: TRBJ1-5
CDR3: CASSPLGGAGQPQHF
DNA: TGTGCCAGCTCACCACTAGGGGGCGCGGGTCAGCCCCAGCATTTT

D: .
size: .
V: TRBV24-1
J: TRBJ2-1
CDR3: CATSDLGGNNEQFF
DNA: TGTGCCACCAGTGATTTGGGGGGGAACAATGAGCAGTTCTTC

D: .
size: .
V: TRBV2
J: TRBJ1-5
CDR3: CASRGGAGGNQPQHF
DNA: TGTGCCAGCAGGGGGGGGGCCGGAGGCAATCAGCCCCAGCATTTT

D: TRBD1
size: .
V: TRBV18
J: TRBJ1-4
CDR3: CASSPVQGGEDREKLFF
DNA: TGTGCCAGCTCACCAGTACAGGGGGGCGAGGATCGGGAAAAACTGTTTTTT

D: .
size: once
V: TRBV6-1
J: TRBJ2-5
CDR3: CASSEAGTTKETQYF
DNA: TGTGCCAGCAGTGAAGCCGGGACAACAAAAGAGACCCAGTACTTC

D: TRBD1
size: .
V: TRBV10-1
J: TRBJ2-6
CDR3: CASSVAGTGYAGANVLTF
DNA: TGCGCCAGCAGTGTCGCCGGGACAGGGTACGCTGGGGCCAACGTCCTGACTTTC

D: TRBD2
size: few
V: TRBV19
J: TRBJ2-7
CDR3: CASSITASGTYEQYF
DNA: TGTGCCAGTAGTATTACGGCTAGCGGGACCTACGAGCAGTACTTC

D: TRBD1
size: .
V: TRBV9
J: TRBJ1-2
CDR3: CASSLDRADGYTF
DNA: TGTGCCAGCAGCCTGGACAGGGCGGATGGCTACACCTTC

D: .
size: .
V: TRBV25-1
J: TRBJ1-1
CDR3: CATDRGDTEAFF
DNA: TGTGCCACCGACCGGGGGGACACTGAAGCTTTCTTT

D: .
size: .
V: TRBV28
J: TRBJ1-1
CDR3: CASSSGSWDTEAFF
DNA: TGTGCCAGCAGTTCAGGGTCCTGGGACACTGAAGCTTTCTTT

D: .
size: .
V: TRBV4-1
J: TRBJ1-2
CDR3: CASSSGGAGTGYTF
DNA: TGCGCCAGCAGCTCGGGGGGGGCGGGGACCGGCTACACCTTC

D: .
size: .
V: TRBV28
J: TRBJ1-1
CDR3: CASSSPGLLGTEAFF
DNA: TGTGCCAGCAGTTCTCCGGGACTCCTGGGGACTGAAGCTTTCTTT

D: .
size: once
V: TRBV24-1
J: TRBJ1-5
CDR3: CATSRDILGPQHF
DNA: TGTGCCACCTCCCGGGACATTCTTGGGCCCCAGCATTTT

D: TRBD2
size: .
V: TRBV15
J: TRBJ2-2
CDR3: CATSGSGRASGELFF
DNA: TGTGCCACCAGCGGTAGCGGGAGGGCCTCCGGGGAGCTGTTTTTT

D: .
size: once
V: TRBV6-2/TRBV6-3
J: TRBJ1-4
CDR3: CASSISAPRGEKLFF
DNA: TGTGCCAGCAGCATATCAGCCCCCAGGGGTGAAAAACTGTTTTTT

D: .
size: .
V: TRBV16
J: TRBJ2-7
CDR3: CASSRGQSSYEQYF
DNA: TGTGCCAGCAGCCGCGGACAGAGCTCCTACGAGCAGTACTTC

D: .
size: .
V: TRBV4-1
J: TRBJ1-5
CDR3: CASSQGGGSNQPQHF
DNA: TGCGCCAGCAGCCAGGGGGGGGGTAGCAATCAGCCCCAGCATTTT

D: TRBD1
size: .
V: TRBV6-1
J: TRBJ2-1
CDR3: CASSDPEDRVGNNEQFF
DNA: TGTGCCAGCAGTGACCCCGAGGACAGGGTGGGGAACAATGAGCAGTTCTTC

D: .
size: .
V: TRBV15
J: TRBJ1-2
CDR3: CATSRDNAWTRGSYTF
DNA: TGTGCCACCAGCAGAGATAACGCATGGACGAGGGGGTCCTACACCTTC

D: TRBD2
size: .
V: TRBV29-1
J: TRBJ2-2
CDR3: CSVQSSGANTGELFF
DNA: TGCAGCGTACAGAGTAGCGGGGCGAACACCGGGGAGCTGTTTTTT

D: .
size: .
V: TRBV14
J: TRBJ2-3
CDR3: CASSQDSWASLLQYF
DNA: TGTGCCAGCAGCCAAGATAGTTGGGCTAGCCTATTGCAGTATTTT

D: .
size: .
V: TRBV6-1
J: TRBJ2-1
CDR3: CASSEGSYNEQFF
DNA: TGTGCCAGCAGTGAAGGGAGTTACAATGAGCAGTTCTTC